This TCR beta chain was recovered during a study of early T cells in non-severe SARS-CoV-2 infection (dated by TCRdb to the early 2020s). At the level of the whole study: Because TCR sequencing relied on bulk RNA taken from unsorted whole blood, pairing of alpha and beta chains was not possible. The research as a whole found: Matching against VDJdb was skewed toward anti-spike CD8 responses, likely underestimated virus-specific expansions, and missed private and CD4 specificities.

This clonotype turned up a few times. Its target antigen remains unknown. Base qualities were left out, and no much larger clone turns up one base away. This was a case-control study nested in a cohort of healthcare workers in London, UK, who had nasopharyngeal swab PCR tests and blood samples taken every week. Between 23 and 31 March 2020, the week of the UK lockdown, healthcare workers were enrolled and then followed up weekly for as long as 16 weeks. Receptor amplification or capture employed 5' RACE. The sample was run on a NextSeq 500. In the TCR library protocol, unique molecular identifiers were attached to individual cDNA molecules to correct for PCR bias and sequencing error. TCR alpha and beta chains were both sequenced, and the abundances of alpha and beta sequences in each sample were closely correlated with each other. As for the original processing: Decombinator V4 was used to annotate TCR sequences for V gene, J gene and CDR3. Expanded TCRs were defined as changing significantly between any two time points under a Poisson model with p below 0.0001. TCR abundances were normalised to the total number of TCRs sequenced per sample and were expressed as counts per million. VDJdb, accessed on 1 November 2021, was searched for TCRs annotated for CMV, EBV and SARS-CoV-2, and TCRs annotated for more than one antigen were excluded. TCRdb handled the public reads itself, with Q25 trimming in fastp and clone calling in MiXCR, and kept productive beta chains. Each CDR3 protein gets just one entry, which takes the most common genes and DNA from the rows behind it. The V and J calls come from TCRdb's annotation, not from the publication. Within this sample are about 22,000 distinct CDR3 sequences, with 3.5% to 4.5% of them counted one time only. Around 1.6% of the sample is taken by the ten largest.

Material: whole blood. The sequence derives from an adult who was a healthcare worker with PCR-confirmed SARS-CoV-2 infection or an uninfected control (not recorded which).

CDR3 protein: CASTGGPANEQFF. In nucleotide form, the sequence is TGTGCCAGCACGGGAGGGCCGGCCAATGAGCAGTTCTTC. The chain uses TRBV2 and TRBJ2-1; TRBD2 matches 8 bases in the middle. The germline V gene sets CDR1 to SNHLY and CDR2 to FYNNEI. From the cysteine up to the phenylalanine, the CDR3 has a length of 13 residues. Only the CDR3 region is kept as DNA, spanning 39 bases read in frame from base 1. Germline trimming: 7 bases from V, 6 bases from J; junction bases outside gene matches: 5.